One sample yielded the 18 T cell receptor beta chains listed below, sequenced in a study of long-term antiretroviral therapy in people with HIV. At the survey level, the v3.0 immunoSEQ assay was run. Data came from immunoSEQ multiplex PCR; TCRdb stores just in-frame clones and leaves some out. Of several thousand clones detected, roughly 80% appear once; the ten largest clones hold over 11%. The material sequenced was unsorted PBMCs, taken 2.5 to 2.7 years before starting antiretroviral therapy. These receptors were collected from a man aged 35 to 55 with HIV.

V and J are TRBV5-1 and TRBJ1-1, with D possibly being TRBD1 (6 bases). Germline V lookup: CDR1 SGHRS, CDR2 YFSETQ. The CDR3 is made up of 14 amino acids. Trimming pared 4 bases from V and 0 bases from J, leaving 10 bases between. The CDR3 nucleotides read TGCGCCAGCAGCCTTGGACAGATGAACACTGAAGCTTTCTTT. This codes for CASSLGQMNTEAFF.

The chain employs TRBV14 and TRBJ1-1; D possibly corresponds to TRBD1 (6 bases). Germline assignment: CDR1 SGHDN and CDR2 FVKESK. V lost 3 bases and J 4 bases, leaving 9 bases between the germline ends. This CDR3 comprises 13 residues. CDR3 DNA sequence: TGTGCCAGCAGCCACGACAGGAGCACTGAAGCTTTCTTT. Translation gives CASSHDRSTEAFF.

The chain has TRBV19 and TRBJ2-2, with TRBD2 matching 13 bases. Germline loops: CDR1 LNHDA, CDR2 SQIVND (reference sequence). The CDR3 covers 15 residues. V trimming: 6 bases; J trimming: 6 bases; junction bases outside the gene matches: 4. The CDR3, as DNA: TGTGCCAGTAGGACTAGCGGGGGGCTGGCCGGGGAGCTGTTTTTT. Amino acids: CASRTSGGLAGELFF.

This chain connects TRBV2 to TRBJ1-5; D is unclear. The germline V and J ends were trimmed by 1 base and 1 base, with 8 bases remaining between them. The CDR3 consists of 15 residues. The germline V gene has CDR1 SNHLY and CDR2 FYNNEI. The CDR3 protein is CASSEEGRSNQPQHF. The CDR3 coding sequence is TGTGCCAGCAGTGAAGAGGGCCGGAGCAATCAGCCCCAGCATTTT.

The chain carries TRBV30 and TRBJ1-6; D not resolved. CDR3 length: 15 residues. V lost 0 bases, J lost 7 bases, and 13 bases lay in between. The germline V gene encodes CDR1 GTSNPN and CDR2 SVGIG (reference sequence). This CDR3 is CAWSVVGRANSPLHF. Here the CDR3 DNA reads TGTGCCTGGAGTGTAGTCGGCCGTGCCAATTCACCCCTCCACTTT.

As DNA, the CDR3 is TGTGCCAGCAGCGTAACCTCGCTCTATAATTCACCCCTCCACTTT. Amino acids: CASSVTSLYNSPLHF. The chain carries TRBV9 and TRBJ1-6, with D uncertain. V lost 1 base and J 3 bases, leaving 8 bases between the germline ends. In germline, CDR1 is SGDLS, CDR2 YYNGEE. CDR3 length equals 15 residues.

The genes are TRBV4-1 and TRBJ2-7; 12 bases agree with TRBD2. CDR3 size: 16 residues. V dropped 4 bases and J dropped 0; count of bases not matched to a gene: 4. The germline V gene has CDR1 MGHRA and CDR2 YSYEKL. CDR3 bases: TGCGCCAGCAGCCGCTCGACTAGCGGGGGCTCCTACGAGCAGTACTTC. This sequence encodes CASSRSTSGGSYEQYF.

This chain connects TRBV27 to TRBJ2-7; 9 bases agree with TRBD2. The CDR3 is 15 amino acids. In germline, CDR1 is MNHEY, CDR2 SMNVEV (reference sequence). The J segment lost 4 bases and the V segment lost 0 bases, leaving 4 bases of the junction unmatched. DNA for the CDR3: TGTGCCAGCAGTTTATCAGGTCTAGCGGGGTACGAGCAGTACTTC. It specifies CASSLSGLAGYEQYF.

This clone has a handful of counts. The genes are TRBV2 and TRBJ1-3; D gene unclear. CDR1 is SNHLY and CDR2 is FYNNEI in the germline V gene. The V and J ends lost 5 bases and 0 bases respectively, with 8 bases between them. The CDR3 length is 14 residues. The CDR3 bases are TGTGCCAGCAGTACGATAGCCTCTGGAAACACCATATATTTT. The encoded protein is CASSTIASGNTIYF. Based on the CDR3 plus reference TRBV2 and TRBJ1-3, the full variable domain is EPEVTQTPSHQVTQMGQEVILRCVPISNHLYFYWYRQILGQKVEFLVSFYNNEISEKSEIFDDQFSVERPDGSNFTLKIRSTKLEDSAMYFCASSTIASGNTIYFGEGSWLTVV.

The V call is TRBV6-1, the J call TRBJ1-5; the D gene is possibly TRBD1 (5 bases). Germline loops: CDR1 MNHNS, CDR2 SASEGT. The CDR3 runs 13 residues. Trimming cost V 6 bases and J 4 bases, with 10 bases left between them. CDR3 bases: TGTGCCAGCAGCGGGACCCAAAATCAGCCCCAGCATTTT. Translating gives CASSGTQNQPQHF.

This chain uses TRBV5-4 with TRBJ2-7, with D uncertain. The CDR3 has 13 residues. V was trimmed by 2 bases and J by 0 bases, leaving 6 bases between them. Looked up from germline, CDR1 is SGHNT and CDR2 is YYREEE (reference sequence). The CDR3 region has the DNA TGTGCCAGCAGCTTTGCAGCCTCCTACGAGCAGTACTTC. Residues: CASSFAASYEQYF.

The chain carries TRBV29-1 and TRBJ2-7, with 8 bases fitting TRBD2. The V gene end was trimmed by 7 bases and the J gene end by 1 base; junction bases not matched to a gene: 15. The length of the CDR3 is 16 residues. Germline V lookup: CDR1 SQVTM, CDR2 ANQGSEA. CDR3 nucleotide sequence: TGCAGCGCCCAAGGGGCTACTAGCGGAGGATCCTACGAGCAGTACTTC. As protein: CSAQGATSGGSYEQYF.

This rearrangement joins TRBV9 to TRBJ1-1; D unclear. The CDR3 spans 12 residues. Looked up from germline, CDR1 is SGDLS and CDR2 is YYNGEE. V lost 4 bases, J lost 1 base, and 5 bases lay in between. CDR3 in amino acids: CASSRPNTEAFF. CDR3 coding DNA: TGTGCCAGCAGCCGGCCGAACACTGAAGCTTTCTTT.

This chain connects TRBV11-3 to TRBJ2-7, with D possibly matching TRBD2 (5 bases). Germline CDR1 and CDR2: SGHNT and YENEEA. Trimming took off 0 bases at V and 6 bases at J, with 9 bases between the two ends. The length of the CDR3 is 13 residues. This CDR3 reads CASSLDGLTEQYF. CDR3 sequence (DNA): TGTGCCAGCAGCTTAGATGGACTTACCGAGCAGTACTTC.

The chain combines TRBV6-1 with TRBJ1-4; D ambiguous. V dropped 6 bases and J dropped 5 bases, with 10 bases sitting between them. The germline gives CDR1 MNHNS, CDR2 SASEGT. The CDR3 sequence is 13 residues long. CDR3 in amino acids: CASRRTANEKLFF. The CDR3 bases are TGTGCCAGCAGACGGACGGCAAATGAAAAACTGTTTTTT.

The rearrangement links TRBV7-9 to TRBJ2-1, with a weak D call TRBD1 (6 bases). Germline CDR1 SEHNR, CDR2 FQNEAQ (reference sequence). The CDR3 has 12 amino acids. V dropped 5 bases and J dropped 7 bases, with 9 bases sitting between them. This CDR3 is CASSDQGNEQFF. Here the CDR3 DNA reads TGTGCCAGCAGCGACCAGGGGAATGAGCAGTTCTTC.

CDR3 amino acids: CASSIVQRRSYNEQFF. The CDR3 nucleotides read TGTGCCAGTAGTATAGTACAACGACGCTCCTACAATGAGCAGTTCTTC. The J gene is TRBJ2-1, the V gene TRBV19, with no clear D. The CDR3 has 16 amino acids. Trimming took off 1 base at V and 0 bases at J, with 10 bases between the two ends. CDR1 is LNHDA, CDR2 SQIVND, per germline (reference sequence).

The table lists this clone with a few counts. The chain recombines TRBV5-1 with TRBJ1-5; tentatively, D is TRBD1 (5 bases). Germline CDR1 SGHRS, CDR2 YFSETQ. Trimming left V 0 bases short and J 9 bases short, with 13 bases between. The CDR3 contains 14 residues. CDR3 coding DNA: TGCGCCAGCAGCTTGGCCCCGGAGGGGACGCCCCAGCATTTT. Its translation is CASSLAPEGTPQHF.